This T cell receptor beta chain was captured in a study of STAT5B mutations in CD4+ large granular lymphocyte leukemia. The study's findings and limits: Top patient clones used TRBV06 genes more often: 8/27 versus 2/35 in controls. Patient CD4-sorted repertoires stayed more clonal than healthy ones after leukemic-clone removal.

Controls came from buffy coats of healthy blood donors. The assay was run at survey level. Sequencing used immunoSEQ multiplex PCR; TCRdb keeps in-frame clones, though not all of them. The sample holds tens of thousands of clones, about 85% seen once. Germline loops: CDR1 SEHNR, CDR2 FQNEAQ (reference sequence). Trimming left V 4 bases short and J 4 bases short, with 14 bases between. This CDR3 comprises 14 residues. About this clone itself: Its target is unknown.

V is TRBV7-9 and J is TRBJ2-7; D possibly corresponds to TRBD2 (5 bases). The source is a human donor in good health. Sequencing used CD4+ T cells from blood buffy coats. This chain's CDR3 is CASSWSGNLYEQYF. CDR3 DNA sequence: TGTGCCAGCAGCTGGTCCGGGAACCTATACGAGCAGTACTTC.